This is a list of T cell receptor beta chains from one sample in a study of CD8+ T cells in alopecia areata. Repertoires were generated with immunoSEQ multiplex PCR, while TCRdb's copy carries only in-frame clones and drops some. In the table there are more than 200,000 clones, more than 55% of which are singletons. Source: CD4+ T cells sorted from blood, taken at approximately week 42, from a patient treated with tofacitinib. The source is a human donor with alopecia areata. The CDR3 runs from the conserved cysteine through the conserved F or W. The D gene is left open where the match is weak. Not every row has a clone size; where given, it reads once, few, many or a size class.

d_call: -
clone_size: -
j_call: TRBJ1-1
v_call: TRBV25-1
cdr3_aa: CASSGAKGGHLF
cdr3_nt: TGTGCCAGCAGTGGGGCGAAAGGGGGACACCTATTT

d_call: -
clone_size: -
j_call: TRBJ1-2
v_call: TRBV29-1
cdr3_aa: CSPLRGLGGYTF
cdr3_nt: TGCAGCCCCCTCAGAGGGCTCGGTGGCTACACCTTC

d_call: -
clone_size: -
j_call: TRBJ2-7
v_call: TRBV18
cdr3_aa: CASSPPGRGGLEQYF
cdr3_nt: TGTGCCAGCTCACCACCAGGCAGGGGCGGGCTCGAGCAGTACTTC

d_call: -
clone_size: -
j_call: TRBJ2-5
v_call: TRBV6-1
cdr3_aa: CASSETGSRYQETQYF
cdr3_nt: TGTGCCAGCAGTGAGACAGGTTCCAGGTATCAAGAGACCCAGTACTTC

d_call: TRBD1
clone_size: -
j_call: TRBJ1-5
v_call: TRBV7-2
cdr3_aa: CASSPGQGNQPQHF
cdr3_nt: TGTGCCAGCAGCCCCGGACAGGGGAATCAGCCCCAGCATTTT

d_call: TRBD2
clone_size: -
j_call: TRBJ2-1
v_call: TRBV10-3
cdr3_aa: CATRTSGGYANEQFF
cdr3_nt: TGTGCCACAAGGACTAGCGGGGGGTACGCAAATGAGCAGTTCTTC

d_call: -
clone_size: -
j_call: TRBJ2-7
v_call: TRBV7-2
cdr3_aa: CASSSDRYEQYF
cdr3_nt: TGTGCCAGCAGCTCCGACCGCTACGAGCAGTACTTC

d_call: TRBD1
clone_size: -
j_call: TRBJ2-7
v_call: TRBV6-5
cdr3_aa: CASSYPRTGGAYEQYF
cdr3_nt: TGTGCCAGCAGTTACCCTCGGACAGGGGGCGCGTACGAGCAGTACTTC

d_call: TRBD1
clone_size: -
j_call: TRBJ1-4
v_call: TRBV14
cdr3_aa: CASSQRAGGREKLFF
cdr3_nt: TGTGCCAGCAGCCAAAGGGCAGGGGGACGTGAAAAACTGTTTTTT

d_call: -
clone_size: -
j_call: TRBJ1-2
v_call: TRBV19
cdr3_aa: CASSPQAKGGYTF
cdr3_nt: TGTGCCAGTAGTCCCCAGGCCAAGGGGGGCTACACCTTC

d_call: TRBD1
clone_size: -
j_call: TRBJ1-2
v_call: TRBV20-1
cdr3_aa: CSADRGAGYTF
cdr3_nt: TGCAGTGCTGACAGGGGGGCTGGCTACACCTTC

d_call: TRBD1
clone_size: -
j_call: TRBJ1-2
v_call: TRBV27
cdr3_aa: CASSTLGQGANGYTF
cdr3_nt: TGTGCCAGCAGTACCCTCGGACAGGGGGCTAATGGCTACACCTTC

d_call: -
clone_size: -
j_call: TRBJ2-5
v_call: TRBV5-6
cdr3_aa: CASSLDKTQYF
cdr3_nt: TGTGCCAGCAGCTTGGACAAGACCCAGTACTTC

d_call: TRBD1
clone_size: -
j_call: TRBJ2-7
v_call: TRBV27
cdr3_aa: CASSAGQGMSYEQYF
cdr3_nt: TGTGCCAGCAGTGCCGGACAGGGTATGTCCTACGAGCAGTACTTC

d_call: TRBD1
clone_size: -
j_call: TRBJ1-3
v_call: TRBV2
cdr3_aa: CASSSGTGAENTIYF
cdr3_nt: TGTGCCAGCAGCTCCGGGACAGGGGCAGAAAACACCATATATTTT

d_call: -
clone_size: -
j_call: TRBJ2-7
v_call: TRBV29-1
cdr3_aa: CSVRPGGSYEQYF
cdr3_nt: TGCAGCGTCAGGCCCGGGGGATCCTACGAGCAGTACTTC

d_call: -
clone_size: few
j_call: TRBJ1-6
v_call: TRBV7-8
cdr3_aa: CATFAEQGVFSYNSPLHF
cdr3_nt: TGTGCAACCTTTGCTGAACAGGGCGTTTTCTCCTATAATTCACCCCTCCACTTT

d_call: TRBD2
clone_size: -
j_call: TRBJ2-1
v_call: TRBV5-4
cdr3_aa: CASSLGGGTYNEQFF
cdr3_nt: TGTGCCAGCAGCTTGGGCGGGGGGACCTACAATGAGCAGTTCTTC

d_call: -
clone_size: few
j_call: TRBJ1-5
v_call: TRBV15
cdr3_aa: CATSRAGEFQPQHF
cdr3_nt: TGTGCCACCAGCAGAGCGGGGGAGTTTCAGCCCCAGCATTTT

d_call: -
clone_size: -
j_call: TRBJ2-5
v_call: TRBV7-2
cdr3_aa: CASSLFGSQETQYF
cdr3_nt: TGTGCCAGCAGCTTGTTTGGGTCCCAAGAGACCCAGTACTTC

d_call: -
clone_size: -
j_call: TRBJ1-2
v_call: TRBV10-3
cdr3_aa: CATKGRSFYGYTF
cdr3_nt: TGTGCCACCAAAGGACGGTCATTCTATGGCTACACCTTC

d_call: -
clone_size: -
j_call: TRBJ1-5
v_call: TRBV2
cdr3_aa: CASSGAGNGNQPQHF
cdr3_nt: TGTGCCAGCAGTGGAGCAGGGAATGGCAATCAGCCCCAGCATTTT

d_call: TRBD1
clone_size: -
j_call: TRBJ1-1
v_call: TRBV30
cdr3_aa: CAWSVQGTEAFF
cdr3_nt: TGTGCCTGGAGTGTACAGGGGACTGAAGCTTTCTTT